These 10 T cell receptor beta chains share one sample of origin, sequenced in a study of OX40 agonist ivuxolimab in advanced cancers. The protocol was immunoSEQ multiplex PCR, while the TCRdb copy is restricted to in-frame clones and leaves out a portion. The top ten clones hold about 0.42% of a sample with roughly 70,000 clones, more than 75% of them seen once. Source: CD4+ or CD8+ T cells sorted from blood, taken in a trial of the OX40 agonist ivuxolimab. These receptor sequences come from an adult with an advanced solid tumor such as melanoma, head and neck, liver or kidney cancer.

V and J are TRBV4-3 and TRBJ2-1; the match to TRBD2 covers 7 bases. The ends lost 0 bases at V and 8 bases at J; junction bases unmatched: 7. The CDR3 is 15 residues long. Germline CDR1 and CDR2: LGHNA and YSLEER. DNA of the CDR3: TGCGCCAGCAGCCAAGAAGGGAGGGCCTCGGATGAGCAGTTCTTC. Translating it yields CASSQEGRASDEQFF.

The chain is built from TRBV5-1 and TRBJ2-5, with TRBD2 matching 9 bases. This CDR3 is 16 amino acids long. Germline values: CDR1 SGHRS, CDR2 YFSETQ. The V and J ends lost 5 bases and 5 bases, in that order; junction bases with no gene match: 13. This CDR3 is CASRTQLAGAGETQYF. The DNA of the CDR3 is TGCGCCAGCAGAACTCAATTAGCGGGGGCCGGCGAGACCCAGTACTTC.

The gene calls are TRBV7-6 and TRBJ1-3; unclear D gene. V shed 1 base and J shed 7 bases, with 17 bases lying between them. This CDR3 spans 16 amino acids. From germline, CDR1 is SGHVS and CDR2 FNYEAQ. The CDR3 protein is CASSLDAGRPWNTIYF. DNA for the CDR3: TGTGCCAGCAGCTTAGATGCGGGCCGTCCCTGGAACACCATATATTTT.

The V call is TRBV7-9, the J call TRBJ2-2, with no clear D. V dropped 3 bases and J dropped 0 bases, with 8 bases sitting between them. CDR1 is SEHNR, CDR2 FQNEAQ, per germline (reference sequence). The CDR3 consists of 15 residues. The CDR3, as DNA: TGTGCCAGCAGCTTGGCCGCGACGAACACCGGGGAGCTGTTTTTT. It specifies CASSLAATNTGELFF. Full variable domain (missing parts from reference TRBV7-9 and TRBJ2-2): DTGVSQNPRHKITKRGQNVTFRCDPISEHNRLYWYRQTLGQGPEFLTYFQNEAQLEKSRLLSDRFSAERPKGSFSTLEIQRTEQGDSAMYLCASSLAATNTGELFFGEGSRLTVL.

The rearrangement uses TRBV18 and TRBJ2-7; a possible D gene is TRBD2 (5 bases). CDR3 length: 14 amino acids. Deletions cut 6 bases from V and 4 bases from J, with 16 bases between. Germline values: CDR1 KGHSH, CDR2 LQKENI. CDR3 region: CASSAWRQPYEQYV. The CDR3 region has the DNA TGTGCCAGCTCTGCCTGGAGGCAGCCATACGAGCAGTACGTC.

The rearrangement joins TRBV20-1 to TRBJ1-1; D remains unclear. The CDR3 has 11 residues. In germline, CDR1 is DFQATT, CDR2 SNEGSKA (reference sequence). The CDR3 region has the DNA TGCAGGTCTGGAGGCAGCACTGAAGCTTTCTTT. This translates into CRSGGSTEAFF.

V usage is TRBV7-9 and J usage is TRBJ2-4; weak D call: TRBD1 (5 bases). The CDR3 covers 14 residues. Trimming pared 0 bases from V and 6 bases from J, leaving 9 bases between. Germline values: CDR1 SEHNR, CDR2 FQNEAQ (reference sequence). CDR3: CASSLASGLNIQYF. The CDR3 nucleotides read TGTGCCAGCAGCTTAGCCTCAGGGCTAAACATTCAGTACTTC.

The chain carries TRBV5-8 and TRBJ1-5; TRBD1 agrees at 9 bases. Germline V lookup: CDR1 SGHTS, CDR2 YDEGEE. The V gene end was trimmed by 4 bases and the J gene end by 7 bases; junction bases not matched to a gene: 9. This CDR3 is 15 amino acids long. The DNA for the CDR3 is TGTGCCAGCAGCAGAACAGGGGGCGCGGGGCAGCCCCAGCATTTT. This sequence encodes CASSRTGGAGQPQHF. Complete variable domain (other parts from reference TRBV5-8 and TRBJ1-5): EAGVTQSPTHLIKTRGQQATLRCSPISGHTSVYWYQQALGLGLQFLLWYDEGEERNRGNFPPRFSGRQFPNYSSELNVNALELEDSALYLCASSRTGGAGQPQHFGDGTRLSIL.

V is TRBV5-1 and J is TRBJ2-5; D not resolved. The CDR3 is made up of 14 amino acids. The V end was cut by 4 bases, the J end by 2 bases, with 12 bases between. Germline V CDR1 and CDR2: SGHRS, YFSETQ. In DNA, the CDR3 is TGCGCCAGCAGCCCCCTAGGGCGGCAAGAGACCCAGTACTTC. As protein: CASSPLGRQETQYF.

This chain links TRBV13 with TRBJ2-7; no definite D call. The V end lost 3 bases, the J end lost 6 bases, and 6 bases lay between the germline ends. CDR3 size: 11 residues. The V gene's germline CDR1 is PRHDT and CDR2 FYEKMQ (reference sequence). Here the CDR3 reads CASSFRSEQYF. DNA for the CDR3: TGTGCCAGCAGCTTTCGTTCCGAGCAGTACTTC.